These 28 T cell receptor beta chains came from one sample sequenced in a study of cytomegalovirus exposure and HLA in healthy donors (dated by TCRdb to 2016 to 2017). The receptor library was made with the immunoSEQ multiplex PCR assay. This immuneACCESS table, as held by TCRdb, lists in-frame sequences with V and J called but not all clones. Of the missing ones, under half trace to an unresolved V gene in checked studies; the others have no known cause. Counted in this sample were around 70,000 clones; approximately 93% of them appeared once. The leading ten clones occupy approximately 1.5% of the sample. Sequences were obtained from PBMCs. These receptors originate from a man aged 18 to 30 in good health and CMV-seropositive.

This chain uses TRBV25-1 with TRBJ1-3, with TRBD1 identical over 7 bases. Germline loops: CDR1 MGHDK, CDR2 SYGVNS. J gave up 4 bases and V 6 bases, and 15 bases lay outside the gene matches. The CDR3 covers 17 residues. DNA of the CDR3: TGTGCCAGCAGCGTGAATCCGGGACAGTTCCACGGAAACACCATATATTTT. It codes for CASSVNPGQFHGNTIYF. The variable domain in full, completed from reference TRBV25-1 and TRBJ1-3, reads EADIYQTPRYLVIGTGKKITLECSQTMGHDKMYWYQQDPGMELHLIHYSYGVNSTEKGDLSSESTVSRIRTEHFPLTLESARPSHTSQYLCASSVNPGQFHGNTIYFGEGSWLTVV.

The J gene is TRBJ1-2, the V gene TRBV10-3, with 7 positions matching TRBD1. J gave up 3 bases and V 6 bases, and 4 bases lay outside the gene matches. This CDR3 comprises 13 residues. Per germline, CDR1 ENHRY and CDR2 SYGVKD. The chain's CDR3 is CAIRPQGDYGYTF. The CDR3 DNA follows: TGTGCCATCAGGCCCCAGGGGGACTATGGCTACACCTTC.

The V gene is TRBV5-1, the J gene TRBJ1-1; weak D call: TRBD1 (6 bases). Looked up from germline, CDR1 is SGHRS and CDR2 is YFSETQ. Trimming took 0 bases from V and 1 from J, leaving 7 bases between them. There are 14 residues in the CDR3. CDR3: CASSLDRENTEAFF. The CDR3 DNA sequence: TGCGCCAGCAGCTTGGACAGGGAGAACACTGAAGCTTTCTTT.

The V gene is TRBV10-1, the J gene TRBJ1-1; D uncertain. This CDR3 has 14 amino acids. Germline V CDR1 and CDR2: WNHNN, SYGVQD (reference sequence). The germline V and J ends were trimmed by 0 bases and 0 bases, with 5 bases remaining between them. The CDR3 nucleotides read TGCGCCAGCAGTGAGTCTTGGCTGAACACTGAAGCTTTCTTT. It translates to CASSESWLNTEAFF.

The chain is built from TRBV28 and TRBJ1-5; possible D gene TRBD1, 6 bases. This CDR3 is built from 13 residues. The V gene's germline CDR1 is MDHEN and CDR2 SYDVKM. The ends were cut back, 5 bases at V and 5 bases at J, with 10 bases in the middle. CDR3 sequence (DNA): TGTGCCAGCAGTCGACAGGCGCATCAGCCCCAGCATTTT. Protein sequence: CASSRQAHQPQHF.

The V gene is TRBV11-1, the J gene TRBJ2-3, with TRBD2 as a possible D gene (6 bases). Deletions cut 2 bases from V and 3 bases from J, with 9 bases between. Per the germline V gene, CDR1 is SGHAT and CDR2 is FQDESV (reference sequence). The CDR3 contains 14 residues. In DNA, the CDR3 is TGTGCCAGCAGCTTATCGGGGAGGACAGATACGCAGTATTTT. Amino acids: CASSLSGRTDTQYF.

The V gene is TRBV7-8, the J gene TRBJ2-3, with 10 bases lining up with TRBD2. The CDR3 length is 17 residues. Germline V gives CDR1 SGHVS, CDR2 FQNEAQ. J gave up 4 bases and V 3 bases, and 10 bases lay outside the gene matches. CDR3 sequence: CASSFREPSGSADTQYF. The DNA of the CDR3 is TGTGCCAGCAGCTTTCGTGAGCCTAGCGGGAGTGCAGATACGCAGTATTTT.

The V and J genes are TRBV29-1 and TRBJ1-2; perhaps TRBD1 as D (6 bases). V lost 2 bases, J lost 1 base, and 8 bases lay in between. The CDR3 spans 13 residues. Per germline, CDR1 SQVTM and CDR2 ANQGSEA. CDR3 amino acids: CSVERGSNYGYTF. The DNA of the CDR3 is TGCAGCGTTGAAAGGGGGAGTAACTATGGCTACACCTTC.

This sequence joins TRBV9 and TRBJ2-2; 9 positions agree with TRBD1. The V gene end was trimmed by 6 bases and the J gene end by 4 bases; junction bases not matched to a gene: 7. The CDR3 contains 15 residues. Germline CDR1 SGDLS, CDR2 YYNGEE. CDR3 bases: TGTGCCAGCAATTGGGGACAGGGCGGCACCGGGGAGCTGTTTTTT. Its protein is CASNWGQGGTGELFF.

This clone was counted a few times. The CDR3 sequence: CASSLDRAQPQHF. Written as DNA, the CDR3 is TGTGCCAGTAGCCTCGACAGGGCCCAGCCCCAGCATTTT. The rearrangement links TRBV19 to TRBJ1-5; 7 bases are shared with TRBD1. CDR3 length: 13 residues. Unmatched junction bases numbered 6, after V lost 6 bases and J lost 7 bases. Looked up from germline, CDR1 is LNHDA and CDR2 is SQIVND (reference sequence).

The chain links TRBV5-1 to TRBJ1-3; D is perhaps TRBD1 (5 bases). Germline V CDR1 and CDR2: SGHRS, YFSETQ. The V gene lost 4 bases and the J gene lost 4 bases, with 15 bases spanning the gap. CDR3 length: 15 residues. CDR3 DNA sequence: TGCGCCAGCAGCCCCTCTGGGGGGGAAGGAAACACCATATATTTT. It translates to CASSPSGGEGNTIYF. Based on the CDR3 plus reference TRBV5-1 and TRBJ1-3, the full variable domain is KAGVTQTPRYLIKTRGQQVTLSCSPISGHRSVSWYQQTPGQGLQFLFEYFSETQRNKGNFPGRFSGRQFSNSRSEMNVSTLELGDSALYLCASSPSGGEGNTIYFGEGSWLTVV.

The gene calls are TRBV28 and TRBJ2-1; the match to TRBD1 covers 8 bases. V was pared by 8 bases and J by 3 bases, with 6 bases of the junction left unmatched. The CDR3 spans 14 residues. Germline CDR1 reads MDHEN; CDR2 reads SYDVKM. The CDR3 sequence: CASQWTGHYNEQFF. CDR3 DNA: TGTGCCAGCCAGTGGACAGGGCACTACAATGAGCAGTTCTTC.

This sequence joins TRBV5-1 and TRBJ1-1; TRBD1 is a possible D gene (5 bases). CDR1 is SGHRS and CDR2 is YFSETQ in the germline V gene. The CDR3 has 12 residues. V lost 4 bases, J lost 5 bases, and 9 bases lay in between. The CDR3 DNA follows: TGCGCCAGCAGCGCGGACAATACTGAAGCTTTCTTT. Amino acid sequence: CASSADNTEAFF.

This rearrangement joins TRBV6-1 to TRBJ2-1; TRBD1 might be the D (5 bases). The CDR3 runs to 17 residues. The V end lost 6 bases, the J end lost 0 bases, and 18 bases lay between the germline ends. Per germline, CDR1 MNHNS and CDR2 SASEGT. CDR3 nucleotides: TGTGCCAGCAGGGAAATAGGGGTCTCTAGCTCCTACAATGAGCAGTTCTTC. This sequence encodes CASREIGVSSSYNEQFF.

Here the CDR3 DNA reads TGTGCCAGCAGCTTGAAACAGGGGGCATGGTATGGCTACACCTTC. Its protein product is CASSLKQGAWYGYTF. The rearrangement links TRBV7-9 to TRBJ1-2, with TRBD1 matching over 9 bases. This CDR3 is built from 15 residues. V trimming: 3 bases; J trimming: 5 bases; junction bases outside the gene matches: 7. CDR1 and CDR2 from the germline V gene are SEHNR and FQNEAQ (reference sequence).

J is TRBJ2-1 and V is TRBV30; 10 bases align to TRBD2. J was trimmed by 8 bases and V by 4 bases; bases with no gene match: 5. The CDR3 contains 13 residues. The germline gives CDR1 GTSNPN, CDR2 SVGIG (reference sequence). For the CDR3, the DNA is TGTGCCTGGACCAGCGGGAGGGGAGATGAGCAGTTCTTC. It encodes CAWTSGRGDEQFF. The complete variable domain, with remaining parts taken from reference TRBV30 and TRBJ2-1, reads SQTIHQWPATLVQPVGSPLSLECTVEGTSNPNLYWYRQAAGRGLQLLFYSVGIGQISSEVPQNLSASRPQDRQFILSSKKLLLSDSGFYLCAWTSGRGDEQFFGPGTRLTVL.

As DNA, the CDR3 is TGTGCCAGCAGCCAAGATCGGGAGACATTGTACGAGCAGTACTTC. Protein sequence: CASSQDRETLYEQYF. The V gene is TRBV4-2, the J gene TRBJ2-7; D possibly corresponds to TRBD2 (6 bases). Germline CDR1 is LGHNA and CDR2 is YNFKEQ. Trimming cost V 0 bases and J 4 bases, with 13 bases left between them. The CDR3 runs to 15 residues.

This clone was seen just once. The V and J genes are TRBV28 and TRBJ2-7; 13 bases align to TRBD2. The CDR3 has 17 amino acids. The germline CDR1 and CDR2 sequences are MDHEN and SYDVKM. Germline trimming cut 4 bases from V and 2 bases from J; bases unmatched to any gene: 8. The DNA for the CDR3 is TGTGCCAGCAGTTCCGGGACTAGCGGGATCACGGCCTACGAGCAGTACTTC. This sequence encodes CASSSGTSGITAYEQYF.

V is TRBV19 and J is TRBJ2-7, with TRBD1 identical over 11 bases. The CDR3 has 14 residues. Germline-derived CDR1 and CDR2 are LNHDA and SQIVND (reference sequence). V shed 4 bases, J shed 6 bases, and the junction held 5 bases outside the gene matches. The CDR3 loop reads CASSTRTGGAEQYF. The CDR3 nucleotides read TGTGCCAGTAGTACCAGGACAGGGGGCGCCGAGCAGTACTTC.

This chain connects TRBV5-1 to TRBJ2-1; unclear D gene. Trimming took 2 bases from V and 8 from J, leaving 5 bases between them. The germline gives CDR1 SGHRS, CDR2 YFSETQ. The CDR3 consists of 11 residues. The CDR3 region has the DNA TGCGCCAGCAGCTTCCGGGATGAGCAGTTCTTC. This encodes CASSFRDEQFF.

The J gene is TRBJ2-3, the V gene TRBV7-6, with TRBD1 as a possible D gene (6 bases). The germline gives CDR1 SGHVS, CDR2 FNYEAQ. CDR3 length: 12 residues. Deletions cut 4 bases from V and 10 bases from J, with 12 bases between. The CDR3 DNA reads TGTGCCAGCAGCTCAGGGGAGATGGCGCAGTATTTT. Translation: CASSSGEMAQYF. The full variable domain, rest sourced from reference TRBV7-6 and TRBJ2-3, is GAGVSQSPRYKVTKRGQDVALRCDPISGHVSLYWYRQALGQGPEFLTYFNYEAQQDKSGLPNDRFSAERPEGSISTLTIQRTEQRDSAMYRCASSSGEMAQYFGPGTRLTVL.

The chain couples TRBV7-4 to TRBJ1-4, with 11 bases identical to TRBD1. Germline CDR1 and CDR2: SGHVT and SQSDAQ. This CDR3 region has 16 residues. Trimming removed 3 bases from V and 11 bases from J; junction bases left unmatched: 11. DNA of the CDR3: TGTGCCAGCAGCTTTTACGACCGGGACAGGGGGAACAAACTGTTTTTT. It yields the protein CASSFYDRDRGNKLFF.

This clone was picked up one time. The CDR3, as DNA: TGTGCCAGCAGCTTTCCCGCATCACAGGGAGTTAGCTATGGCTACACCTTC. Its protein product is CASSFPASQGVSYGYTF. This chain joins TRBV5-4 and TRBJ1-2; tentative D call: TRBD1 (6 bases). Looked up from germline, CDR1 is SGHNT and CDR2 is YYREEE (reference sequence). The CDR3 spans 17 residues. V was pared by 2 bases and J by 4 bases, with 21 bases between.

V and J are TRBV7-2 and TRBJ2-7, with 7 bases lining up with TRBD1. CDR3 length equals 18 residues. CDR1 is SGHTA, CDR2 FQGNSA, per germline. The V and J ends lost 5 bases and 1 base, in that order; junction bases with no gene match: 17. The CDR3 loop is CASSPRRQGFFNSYEQYF. The CDR3 DNA follows: TGTGCCAGCAGCCCGCGACGACAGGGATTTTTTAATTCCTACGAGCAGTACTTC.

The CDR3 sequence: CASSLDDGYSGTQYF. The CDR3 DNA follows: TGTGCCAGCAGCTTAGACGACGGCTACTCAGGGACCCAGTACTTC. The chain is built from TRBV7-9 and TRBJ2-5; D is ambiguous. The CDR3 runs 15 residues. Germline V lookup: CDR1 SEHNR, CDR2 FQNEAQ (reference sequence). Trimming pared 1 base from V and 7 bases from J, leaving 16 bases between.

This chain connects TRBV11-2 to TRBJ2-5, with TRBD2 as a possible D gene (6 bases). V lost 3 bases and J lost 1, with 15 bases in between. Germline V gene sequence: CDR1 SGHAT, CDR2 FQNNGV. This CDR3 is 16 amino acids long. Here the CDR3 reads CASSFAGAEGQETQYF. CDR3 DNA: TGTGCCAGCAGCTTTGCAGGTGCGGAGGGCCAAGAGACCCAGTACTTC.

The chain has TRBV5-6 and TRBJ2-1; D not resolved. The V gene's germline CDR1 is SGHDT and CDR2 YYEEEE. The CDR3 is made up of 12 amino acids. V lost 4 bases, J lost 5 bases, and 7 bases lay in between. The CDR3 nucleotides read TGTGCCAGCAGCCTCTACCACAATGAGCAGTTCTTC. This gives the protein CASSLYHNEQFF.

V is TRBV5-3 and J is TRBJ1-3; no clear D. TRBV5-3 is noted as an ORF with a role that remains uncertain. V was cut by 3 bases and J by 7 bases, with 14 bases left in between. The CDR3 contains 14 residues. DNA of the CDR3: TGTGCCAGAAGCTGGGGAGAGTTTTACAACACCATATATTTT. Protein: CARSWGEFYNTIYF.